A selection of T cell receptor beta chains follows, all from one sample in a study of shared clonotypes between healthy human individuals. The protocol was immunoSEQ multiplex PCR, while the TCRdb copy is restricted to in-frame clones and leaves out a portion. The sample shows 190,000 or so clones, approximately 60% of them seen only once. The specimen sequenced was memory CD4+ T cells sorted from blood. The receptors were gathered from a man aged 25 to 40 in good health. Each CDR3 is given with its conserved first and last residue. Clone size is not always given. Where it is, it says once, few, many or a class for expanded clones.

v_call clone_size cdr3_aa
TRBV6-1 few CASTTGAGDYGYTF
TRBV29-1 NA CSVTAGAGYNEQFF
TRBV27 NA CASSLFQGGYGYTF
TRBV18 NA CASSPQGLNTEAFF
TRBV9 NA CASSVGVSGTGELFF
TRBV19 NA CASSMKAGGTEAFF
TRBV30 NA CAWSRDRGSGYTF
TRBV11-2 NA CASSFGTGVYEQYF
TRBV10-1 few CASSDGVQPQHF
TRBV4-2 NA CASSQDSGTERETQYF
TRBV7-3 NA CASSIRRSAAFF
TRBV28 NA CASGGSGGAETQYF
TRBV5-6 NA CASSGQGALQEQFF
TRBV5-1 NA CASSFTSGRALYEQYF
TRBV27 once CASSHATGGNEKLFF
TRBV4-3 NA CASSQSPTGGGGRQYF
TRBV10-3 NA CAISDPAGKRGTHNEQFF
TRBV11-2 NA CASSLSRGYGNTIYF
TRBV5-4 NA CASSLRFTEGFNYGYTF
TRBV29-1 few CSVWGNGGYTF
TRBV15 NA CATSRARGGGYNEQFF
TRBV5-4 NA CASSLIQLNEQFF
TRBV7-6 NA CASSQTDFSGYEQYF
TRBV6-1 few CASSEAWGIGQETQYF
TRBV10-3 NA CAISDGVGAPLRGNEQFF
TRBV11-3 NA CASSSRRPQGADTQYF
TRBV29-1 NA CSAGTGSTNEKLFF
TRBV9 NA CASSVAVDSNEQFF
TRBV7-2 NA CASSQGGGSLRTDTQYF
TRBV5-1 once CASSLGPGSENIQYF